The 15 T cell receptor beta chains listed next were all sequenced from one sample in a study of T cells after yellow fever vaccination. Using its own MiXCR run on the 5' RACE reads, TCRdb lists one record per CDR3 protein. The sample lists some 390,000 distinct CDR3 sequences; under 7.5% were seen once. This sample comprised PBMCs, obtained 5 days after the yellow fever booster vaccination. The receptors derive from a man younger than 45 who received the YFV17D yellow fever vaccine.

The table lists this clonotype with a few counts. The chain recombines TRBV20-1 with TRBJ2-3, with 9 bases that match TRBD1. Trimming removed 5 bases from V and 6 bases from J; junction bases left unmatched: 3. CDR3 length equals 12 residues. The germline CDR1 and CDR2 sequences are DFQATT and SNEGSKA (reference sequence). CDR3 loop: CSAEQGADTQYF. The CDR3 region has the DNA TGCAGTGCTGAACAGGGGGCGGATACGCAGTATTTT.

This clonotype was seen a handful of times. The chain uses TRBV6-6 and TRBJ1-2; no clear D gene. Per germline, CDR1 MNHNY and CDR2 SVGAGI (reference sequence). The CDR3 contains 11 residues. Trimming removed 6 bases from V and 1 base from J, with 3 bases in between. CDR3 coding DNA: TGTGCCAGCAGAAATAACTATGGCTACACCTTC. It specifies CASRNNYGYTF.

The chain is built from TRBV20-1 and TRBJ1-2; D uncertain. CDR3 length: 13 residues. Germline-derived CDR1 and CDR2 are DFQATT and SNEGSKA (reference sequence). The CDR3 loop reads CSGRPSQSDGYTF. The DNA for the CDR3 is TGCAGCGGCCGACCCTCTCAGTCAGATGGCTACACCTTC.

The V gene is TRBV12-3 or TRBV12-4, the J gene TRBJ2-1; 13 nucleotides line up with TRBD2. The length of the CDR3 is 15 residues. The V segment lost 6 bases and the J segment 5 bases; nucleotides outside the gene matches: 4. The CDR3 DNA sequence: TGTGCCAGCAGAAGCGGGACTAGCGGGAACAATGAGCAGTTCTTC. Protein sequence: CASRSGTSGNNEQFF.

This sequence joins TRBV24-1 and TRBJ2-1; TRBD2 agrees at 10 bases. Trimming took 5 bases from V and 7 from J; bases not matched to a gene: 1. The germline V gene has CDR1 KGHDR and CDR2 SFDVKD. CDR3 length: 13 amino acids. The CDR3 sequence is CATSGSGRNEQFF. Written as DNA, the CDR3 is TGTGCCACCAGTGGTAGCGGGAGGAATGAGCAGTTCTTC.

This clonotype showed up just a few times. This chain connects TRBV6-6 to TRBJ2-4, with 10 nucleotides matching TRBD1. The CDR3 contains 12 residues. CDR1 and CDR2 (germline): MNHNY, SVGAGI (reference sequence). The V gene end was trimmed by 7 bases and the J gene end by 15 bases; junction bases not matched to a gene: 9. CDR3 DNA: TGTGCCAGCAAACTTGGGACAGGGGAGTTGTACTTC. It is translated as CASKLGTGELYF.

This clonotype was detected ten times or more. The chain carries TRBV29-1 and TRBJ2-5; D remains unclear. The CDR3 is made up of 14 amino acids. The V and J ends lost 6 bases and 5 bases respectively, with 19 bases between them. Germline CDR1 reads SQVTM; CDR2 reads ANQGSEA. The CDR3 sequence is CSVALARVRETQYF. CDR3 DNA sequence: TGCAGCGTCGCCCTGGCTCGGGTACGGGAGACCCAGTACTTC.

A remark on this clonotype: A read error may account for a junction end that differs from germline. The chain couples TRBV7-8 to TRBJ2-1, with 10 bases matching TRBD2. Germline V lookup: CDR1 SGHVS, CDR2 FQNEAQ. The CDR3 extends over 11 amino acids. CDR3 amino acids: CASSASGSSVF. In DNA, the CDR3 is TGTGCCAGCAGCGCTAGCGGGAGTAGTGTCTTC.

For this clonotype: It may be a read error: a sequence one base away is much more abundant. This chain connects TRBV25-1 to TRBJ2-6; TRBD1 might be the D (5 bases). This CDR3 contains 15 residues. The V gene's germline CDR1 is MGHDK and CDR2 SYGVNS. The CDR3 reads CASSELDSGANGLTF. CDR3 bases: TGTGCCAGCAGTGAACTCGACTCTGGGGCCAACGGCCTGACTTTC. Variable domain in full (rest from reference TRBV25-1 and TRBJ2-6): EADIYQTPRYLVIGTGKKITLECSQTMGHDKMYWYQQDPGMELHLIHYSYGVNSTEKGDLSSESTVSRIRTEHFPLTLESARPSHTSQYLCASSELDSGANGLTFGAGSRLTVL.

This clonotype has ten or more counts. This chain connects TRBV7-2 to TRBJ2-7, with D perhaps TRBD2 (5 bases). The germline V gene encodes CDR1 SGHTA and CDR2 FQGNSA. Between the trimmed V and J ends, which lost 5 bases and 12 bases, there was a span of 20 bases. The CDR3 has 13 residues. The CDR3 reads CASSLQTRESRYF. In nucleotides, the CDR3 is TGTGCCAGCAGCCTCCAGACGAGGGAATCGCGGTACTTC.

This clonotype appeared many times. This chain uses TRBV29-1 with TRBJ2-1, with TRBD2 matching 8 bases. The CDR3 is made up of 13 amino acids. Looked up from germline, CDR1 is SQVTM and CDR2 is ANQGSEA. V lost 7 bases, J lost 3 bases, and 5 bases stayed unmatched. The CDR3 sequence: CSGAGVIYNEQFF. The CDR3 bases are TGCAGCGGAGCGGGAGTAATCTACAATGAGCAGTTCTTC.

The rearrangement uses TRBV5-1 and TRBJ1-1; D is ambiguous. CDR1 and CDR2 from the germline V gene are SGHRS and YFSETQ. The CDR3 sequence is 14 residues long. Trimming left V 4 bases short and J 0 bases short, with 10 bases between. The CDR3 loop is CASSGGRLNTEAFF. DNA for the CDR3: TGCGCCAGCAGCGGAGGACGGTTGAACACTGAAGCTTTCTTT.

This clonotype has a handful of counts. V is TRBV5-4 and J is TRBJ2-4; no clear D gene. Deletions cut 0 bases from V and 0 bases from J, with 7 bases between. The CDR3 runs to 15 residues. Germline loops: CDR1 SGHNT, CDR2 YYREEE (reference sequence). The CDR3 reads CASSLVSGAKNIQYF. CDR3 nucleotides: TGTGCCAGCAGCTTGGTCTCCGGAGCCAAAAACATTCAGTACTTC.

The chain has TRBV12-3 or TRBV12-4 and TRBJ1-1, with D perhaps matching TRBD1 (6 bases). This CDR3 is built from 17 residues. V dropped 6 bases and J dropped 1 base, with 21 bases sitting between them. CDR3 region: CASSPGQGRLKNTEAFF. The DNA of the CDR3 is TGTGCCAGCAGCCCGGGACAAGGGCGACTTAAGAACACTGAAGCTTTCTTT.

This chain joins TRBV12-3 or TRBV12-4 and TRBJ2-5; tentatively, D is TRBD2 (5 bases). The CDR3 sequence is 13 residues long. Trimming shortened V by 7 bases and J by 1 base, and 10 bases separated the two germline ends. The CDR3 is CASNLRGQETQYF. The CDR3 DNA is TGTGCCAGCAACCTACGGGGCCAAGAGACCCAGTACTTC.